A selection of T cell receptor beta chains follows, all from one sample in a study of blood T cell repertoires in COVID-19. The data were produced by immunoSEQ multiplex PCR, yet TCRdb's version contains in-frame clones alone and is incomplete. The sample gives 140,000 to 150,000 clones, around 82% of which show up once; 10% to 15% is in the top ten. The sequencing sample was made of peripheral blood. The receptors derive from a man in his sixties with active or convalescent COVID-19. CDR3s include the opening cysteine and the closing phenylalanine or tryptophan. The order of the fields is D gene, J gene, CDR3 length, V gene, clone size, CDR3 DNA, CDR3 protein. A D gene is named only where the DNA matches it firmly. Rows give clone size only sometimes, using once, few, many, or a class for an expanded clone.

>TRBD2|TRBJ2-7|15|TRBV19|.
TGTGCCAGTAGTATAGTAGGACTAGCGGGAGTCGAGCAGTACTTC
CASSIVGLAGVEQYF
>.|TRBJ2-5|15|TRBV11-2|.
TGTGCCAGCAGCTTAGATCGTTTAGCTAAAGAGACCCAGTACTTC
CASSLDRLAKETQYF
>.|TRBJ2-4|16|TRBV7-3|.
TGTGCCAGCAGCTTAGGAGGAGGTCTAGCCAAAAACATTCAGTACTTC
CASSLGGGLAKNIQYF
>.|TRBJ1-2|15|TRBV7-9|.
TGTGCCAGCAGCTTGGGGGGACGTTCCAACTATGGCTACACCTTC
CASSLGGRSNYGYTF
>.|TRBJ2-5|14|TRBV7-2|few
TGTGCCAGCAGCCCACCCGCACCAGGAGAGACCCAGTACTTC
CASSPPAPGETQYF
>.|TRBJ2-1|13|TRBV7-3|.
TGTGCCAGCAGCTCCCGGCGGGGCAATGAGCAGTTCTTC
CASSSRRGNEQFF
>.|TRBJ2-2|16|TRBV18|.
TGTGCCAGCTCACGCCGGACCGCCAGAGGGACCGGGGAGCTGTTTTTT
CASSRRTARGTGELFF
>.|TRBJ2-7|17|TRBV23-1|.
TGCGCCAGCAGTCAATCGGCAATCTCGGGGGACCCCTACGAGCAGTACTTC
CASSQSAISGDPYEQYF
>TRBD1|TRBJ1-5|16|TRBV5-5|.
TGTGCCAGCAGCCCCCGGGACAGGGTGTTGTGGCAGCCCCAGCATTTT
CASSPRDRVLWQPQHF
>.|TRBJ2-1|15|TRBV6-4|.
TGTGCCCGAAGTACCGGGACTGGAATCAGAAATGAGCAGTTCTTC
CARSTGTGIRNEQFF
>TRBD2|TRBJ2-7|11|TRBV7-9|.
TGTGCCAGCAGCGGACTAGGGGAGCAGTACTTC
CASSGLGEQYF
>TRBD1|TRBJ2-1|21|TRBV13|.
TGTGCCAGCAGCCGGTTCGCGGGACAGGGGATCGGCGGAGTCTCCTACAATGAGCAGTTCTTC
CASSRFAGQGIGGVSYNEQFF
>.|TRBJ1-3|15|TRBV5-1|once
TGCGCCAGCAGCTCTGGGGCAGGGACAGGAAACACCATATATTTT
CASSSGAGTGNTIYF
>TRBD1|TRBJ1-1|13|TRBV29-1|.
TGCAGCGTTCTAGGACAGGGCGACACTGAAGCTTTCTTT
CSVLGQGDTEAFF
>.|TRBJ2-1|16|TRBV11-3|.
TGTGCCAGCAGCTTAGGGGGGGAGAGCTCCTACAATGAGCAGTTCTTC
CASSLGGESSYNEQFF
>TRBD2|TRBJ2-1|16|TRBV28|.
TGTGCCAGCACTCCTCTAGGGGCTAGCGGGCGGAGTGAGCAGTTCTTC
CASTPLGASGRSEQFF
>TRBD1|TRBJ2-2|16|TRBV7-9|.
TGTGCCAGCAGCCTTCGACAGGGGGCCCAGACCGGGGAGCTGTTTTTT
CASSLRQGAQTGELFF
>.|TRBJ2-7|14|TRBV11-2|.
TGTGCCAGCAGCTTGGGCCCATCGTCCCTCGAGCAGTACTTC
CASSLGPSSLEQYF
>.|TRBJ1-1|11|TRBV28|.
TGTGCCACCGTTGCGAGGACTGAAGCTTTCTTT
CATVARTEAFF
>TRBD1|TRBJ1-1|14|TRBV5-4|few
TGTGCCAGCAGCTGGGACAGGAGGAACACTGAAGCTTTCTTT
CASSWDRRNTEAFF
>TRBD1|TRBJ1-2|16|TRBV28|few
TGTGCCAGCAGCGTGGTCGGGACAGCTAGTAACTATGGCTACACCTTC
CASSVVGTASNYGYTF
>TRBD1|TRBJ1-3|16|TRBV10-3|.
TGTGCCATCACCTCGGGGACAGGGGTCCCGGGCGACACCATATATTTT
CAITSGTGVPGDTIYF
>TRBD1|TRBJ2-1|16|TRBV5-4|.
TGTGCCAGCAGCTCATCTGGACAGGGGGCAGAGAATGAGCAGTTCTTC
CASSSSGQGAENEQFF
>TRBD2|TRBJ2-7|15|TRBV6-2/TRBV6-3|.
TGTGCCAGCAGTTACTCGAGACTAGCGATCAACGAGCAGTACTTC
CASSYSRLAINEQYF
>.|TRBJ2-2|15|TRBV28|.
TGTGCCAGCCTAGGAGGGGTTACGGCAGCCGGGGAGCTGTTTTTT
CASLGGVTAAGELFF
>TRBD2|TRBJ2-1|21|TRBV5-1|.
TGCGCCAGCAGCCCTGGACTAGCGGGAGGACCCAGATCGAGCTCCTACAATGAGCAGTTCTTC
CASSPGLAGGPRSSSYNEQFF
>.|TRBJ1-2|13|TRBV28|.
TGTGCCAGCAGTTTACAGGGCAACTATGGCTACACCTTC
CASSLQGNYGYTF
>.|TRBJ2-2|12|TRBV7-2|once
TGTGCCAGCAGGGGGGGCACCGGGGAGCTGTTTTTT
CASRGGTGELFF
>.|TRBJ1-1|13|TRBV5-5|.
TGTGCCAGCTTTCAGGGCGCCAACACTGAAGCTTTCTTT
CASFQGANTEAFF
>TRBD1|TRBJ1-2|13|TRBV9|once
TGTGCCAGCAGCGTGGCAGGGGGCATTGGCTACACCTTC
CASSVAGGIGYTF
>.|TRBJ2-1|15|TRBV19|.
TGTGCCAGTAGTGTTGACCGGAGCTCCTACAATGAGCAGTTCTTC
CASSVDRSSYNEQFF
>.|TRBJ2-3|14|TRBV9|.
TGTGCCAGCAGCGTAGGGCTTCTCACAGATACGCAGTATTTT
CASSVGLLTDTQYF
>TRBD1|TRBJ1-6|15|TRBV9|.
TGTGCCAGCAGCTCCTGGACAGGGGGAAATTCACCCCTCCACTTT
CASSSWTGGNSPLHF
>TRBD1|TRBJ1-2|14|TRBV9|.
TGTGCCAGCAGCCACAGGGGGCCCAACTATGGCTACACCTTC
CASSHRGPNYGYTF
>.|TRBJ2-7|13|TRBV6-4|few
TGTGCCAGCAGTGACTCGGGGCAGTACGAGCAGTACTTC
CASSDSGQYEQYF
>.|TRBJ2-3|15|TRBV28|.
TGTGCCAGCAGTCGTCCACTAGAATCCGGAGATACGCAGTATTTT
CASSRPLESGDTQYF
>.|TRBJ2-4|14|TRBV7-2|.
TGTGCCAGCAGCTTAGGCCCGGGGGACAACATTCAGTACTTC
CASSLGPGDNIQYF